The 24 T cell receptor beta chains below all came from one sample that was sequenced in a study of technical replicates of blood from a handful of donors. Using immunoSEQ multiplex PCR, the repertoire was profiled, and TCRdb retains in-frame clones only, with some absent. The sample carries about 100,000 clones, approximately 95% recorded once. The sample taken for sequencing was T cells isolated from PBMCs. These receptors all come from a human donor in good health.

The CDR3 loop is CASSPLVGQGNYEQYF. The DNA of the CDR3 is TGTGCCAGCAGCCCCCTAGTGGGACAGGGAAACTACGAGCAGTACTTC. The chain recombines TRBV7-9 with TRBJ2-7; 9 nucleotides agree with TRBD1. J was trimmed by 3 bases and V by 5 bases; bases with no gene match: 11. This CDR3 region has 16 residues. Per germline, CDR1 SEHNR and CDR2 FQNEAQ (reference sequence). Together with reference TRBV7-9 and TRBJ2-7, the CDR3 gives the full variable domain: DTGVSQNPRHKITKRGQNVTFRCDPISEHNRLYWYRQTLGQGPEFLTYFQNEAQLEKSRLLSDRFSAERPKGSFSTLEIQRTEQGDSAMYLCASSPLVGQGNYEQYFGPGTRLTVT.

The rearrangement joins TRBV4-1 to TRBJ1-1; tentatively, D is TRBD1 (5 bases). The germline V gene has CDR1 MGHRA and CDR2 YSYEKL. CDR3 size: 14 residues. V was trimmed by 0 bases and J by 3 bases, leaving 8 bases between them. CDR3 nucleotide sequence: TGCGCCAGCAGCCAAGATAGGGGTTACACTGAAGCTTTCTTT. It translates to CASSQDRGYTEAFF.

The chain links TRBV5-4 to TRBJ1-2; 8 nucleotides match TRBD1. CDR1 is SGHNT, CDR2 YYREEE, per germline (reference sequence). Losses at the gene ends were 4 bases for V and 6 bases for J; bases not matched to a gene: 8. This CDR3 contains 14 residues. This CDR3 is CASSRPRGQDGYTF. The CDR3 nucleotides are TGTGCCAGCAGCCGTCCCAGGGGGCAGGATGGCTACACCTTC.

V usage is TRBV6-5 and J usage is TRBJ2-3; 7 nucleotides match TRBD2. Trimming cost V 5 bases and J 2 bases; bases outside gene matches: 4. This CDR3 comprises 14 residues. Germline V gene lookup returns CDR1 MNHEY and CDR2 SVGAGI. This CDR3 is CASSTAGPTDTQYF. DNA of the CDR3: TGTGCCAGCAGTACAGCGGGACCCACAGATACGCAGTATTTT.

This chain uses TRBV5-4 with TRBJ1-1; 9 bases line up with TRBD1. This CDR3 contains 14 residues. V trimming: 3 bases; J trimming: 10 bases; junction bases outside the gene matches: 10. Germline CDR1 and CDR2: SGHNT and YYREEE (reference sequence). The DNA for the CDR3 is TGTGCCAGCAGCTCGAGGGGGGGGACAGGGAGAGCTTTCTTT. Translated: CASSSRGGTGRAFF.

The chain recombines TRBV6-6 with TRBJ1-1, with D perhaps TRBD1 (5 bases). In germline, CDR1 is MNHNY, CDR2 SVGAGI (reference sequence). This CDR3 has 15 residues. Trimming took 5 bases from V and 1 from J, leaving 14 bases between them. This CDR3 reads CASSPPRDRNTEAFF. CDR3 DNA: TGTGCCAGCAGTCCGCCCCGTGACAGGAACACTGAAGCTTTCTTT.

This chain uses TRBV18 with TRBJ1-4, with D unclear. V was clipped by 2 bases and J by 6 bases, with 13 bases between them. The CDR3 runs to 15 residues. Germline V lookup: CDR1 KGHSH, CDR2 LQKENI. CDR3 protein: CASSPISGKDEKLFF. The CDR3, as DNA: TGTGCCAGCTCACCAATATCAGGAAAGGATGAAAAACTGTTTTTT.

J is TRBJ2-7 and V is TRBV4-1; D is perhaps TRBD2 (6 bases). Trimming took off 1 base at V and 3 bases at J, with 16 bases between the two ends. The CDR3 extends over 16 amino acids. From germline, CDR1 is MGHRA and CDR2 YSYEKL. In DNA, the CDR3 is TGCGCCAGCAGCCAAGTGGAGGGAGACCCCGTCTACGAGCAGTACTTC. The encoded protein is CASSQVEGDPVYEQYF.

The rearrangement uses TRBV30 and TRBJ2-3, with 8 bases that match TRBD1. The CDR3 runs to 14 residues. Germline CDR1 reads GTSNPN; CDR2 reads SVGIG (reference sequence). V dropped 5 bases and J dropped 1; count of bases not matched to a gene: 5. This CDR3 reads CAWDRGAGTDTQYF. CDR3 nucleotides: TGTGCCTGGGACAGGGGAGCTGGCACAGATACGCAGTATTTT.

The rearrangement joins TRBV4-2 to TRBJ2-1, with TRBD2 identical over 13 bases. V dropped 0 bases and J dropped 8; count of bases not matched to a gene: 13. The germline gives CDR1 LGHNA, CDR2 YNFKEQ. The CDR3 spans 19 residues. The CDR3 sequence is CASSQEWTSGSIGGHEQFF. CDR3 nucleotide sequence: TGTGCCAGCAGCCAAGAATGGACTAGCGGGAGTATTGGGGGGCATGAGCAGTTCTTC.

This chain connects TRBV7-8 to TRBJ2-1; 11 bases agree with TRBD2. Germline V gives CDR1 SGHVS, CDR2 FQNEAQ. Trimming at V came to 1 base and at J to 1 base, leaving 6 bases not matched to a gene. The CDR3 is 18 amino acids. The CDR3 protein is CASSLVSGGASSYNEQFF. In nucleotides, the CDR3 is TGTGCCAGCAGCTTAGTTAGCGGGGGGGCTTCATCCTACAATGAGCAGTTCTTC.

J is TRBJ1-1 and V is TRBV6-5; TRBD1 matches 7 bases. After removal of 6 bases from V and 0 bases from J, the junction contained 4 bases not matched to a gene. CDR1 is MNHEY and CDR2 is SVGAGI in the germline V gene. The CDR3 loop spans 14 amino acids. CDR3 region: CASRYRGLNTEAFF. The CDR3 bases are TGTGCCAGCAGGTACAGGGGCCTGAACACTGAAGCTTTCTTT.

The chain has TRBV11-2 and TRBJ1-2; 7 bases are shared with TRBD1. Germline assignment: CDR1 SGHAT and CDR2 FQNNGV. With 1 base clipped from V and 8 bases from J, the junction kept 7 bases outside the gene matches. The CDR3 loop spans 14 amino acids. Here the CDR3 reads CASSLGLQGRGYTF. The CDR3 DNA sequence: TGTGCCAGCAGCTTAGGCCTACAGGGGCGGGGCTACACCTTC.

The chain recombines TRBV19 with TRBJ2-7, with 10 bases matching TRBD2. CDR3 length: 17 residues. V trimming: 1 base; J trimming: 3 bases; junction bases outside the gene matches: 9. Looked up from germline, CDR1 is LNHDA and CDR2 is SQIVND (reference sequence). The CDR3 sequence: CASSIASGGLSNYEQYF. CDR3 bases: TGTGCCAGTAGTATAGCTAGCGGGGGCCTAAGTAACTACGAGCAGTACTTC.

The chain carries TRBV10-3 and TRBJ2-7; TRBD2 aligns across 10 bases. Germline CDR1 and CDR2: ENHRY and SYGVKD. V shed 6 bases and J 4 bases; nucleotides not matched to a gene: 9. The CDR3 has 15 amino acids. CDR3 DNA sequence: TGTGCCATCAGGGATACTAGCGGGGTAATGTACGAGCAGTACTTC. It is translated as CAIRDTSGVMYEQYF.

CDR3 loop: CASSYSGTELFF. For the CDR3, the DNA is TGTGCCAGCAGTTATTCCGGGACAGAGCTGTTTTTT. The chain combines TRBV27 with TRBJ2-2; D might be TRBD1 (6 bases). Trimming removed 4 bases at V and 11 bases at J, with 11 bases between. Per germline, CDR1 MNHEY and CDR2 SMNVEV (reference sequence). The CDR3 spans 12 residues.

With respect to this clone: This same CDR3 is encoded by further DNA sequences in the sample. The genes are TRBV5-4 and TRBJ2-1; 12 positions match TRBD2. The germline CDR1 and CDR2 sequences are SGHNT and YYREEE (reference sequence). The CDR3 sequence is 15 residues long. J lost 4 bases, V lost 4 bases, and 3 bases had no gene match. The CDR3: CASSRGTSGYNEQFF. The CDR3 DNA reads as TGTGCCAGCAGCCGGGGGACTAGCGGGTACAATGAGCAGTTCTTC.

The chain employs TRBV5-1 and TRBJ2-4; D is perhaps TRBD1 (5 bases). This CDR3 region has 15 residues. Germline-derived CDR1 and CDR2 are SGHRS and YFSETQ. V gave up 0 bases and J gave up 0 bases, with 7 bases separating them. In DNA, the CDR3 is TGCGCCAGCAGCTTGGGACAGTTAGCCAAAAACATTCAGTACTTC. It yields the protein CASSLGQLAKNIQYF.

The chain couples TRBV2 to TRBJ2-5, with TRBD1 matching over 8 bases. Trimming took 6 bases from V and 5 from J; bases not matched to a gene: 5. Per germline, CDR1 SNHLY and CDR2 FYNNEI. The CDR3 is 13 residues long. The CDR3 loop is CASRSGGQETQYF. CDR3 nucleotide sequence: TGTGCCAGCAGATCAGGGGGCCAGGAGACCCAGTACTTC.

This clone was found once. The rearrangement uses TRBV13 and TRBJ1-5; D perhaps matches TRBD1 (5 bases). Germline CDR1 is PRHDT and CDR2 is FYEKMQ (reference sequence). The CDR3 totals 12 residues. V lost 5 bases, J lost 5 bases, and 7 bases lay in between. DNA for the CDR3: TGTGCCAGCAGCCGGGGGTATCAGCCCCAGCATTTT. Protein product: CASSRGYQPQHF.

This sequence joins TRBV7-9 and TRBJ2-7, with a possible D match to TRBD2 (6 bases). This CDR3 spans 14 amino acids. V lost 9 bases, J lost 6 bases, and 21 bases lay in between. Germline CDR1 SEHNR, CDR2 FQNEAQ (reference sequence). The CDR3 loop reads CASIKYEAGGEQYF. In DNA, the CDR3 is TGTGCCAGTATAAAATACGAGGCCGGGGGCGAGCAGTACTTC.

The CDR3 sequence is CASIGDRGQPQHF. As DNA, the CDR3 is TGTGCCAGCATAGGGGACAGGGGACAGCCCCAGCATTTT. This chain links TRBV2 with TRBJ1-5; 10 bases fit TRBD1. The CDR3 runs to 13 residues. Germline CDR1 reads SNHLY; CDR2 reads FYNNEI. Trimming took 7 bases from V and 7 from J; bases not matched to a gene: 4.

The CDR3 reads CASSRRDYQETQYF. The DNA for the CDR3 is TGCGCCAGCAGCAGAAGGGACTACCAAGAGACCCAGTACTTC. J is TRBJ2-5 and V is TRBV10-1; weak D call: TRBD2 (6 bases). The germline V gene has CDR1 WNHNN and CDR2 SYGVQD (reference sequence). The CDR3 is made up of 14 amino acids. V was trimmed by 6 bases and J by 0 bases, leaving 11 bases between them.

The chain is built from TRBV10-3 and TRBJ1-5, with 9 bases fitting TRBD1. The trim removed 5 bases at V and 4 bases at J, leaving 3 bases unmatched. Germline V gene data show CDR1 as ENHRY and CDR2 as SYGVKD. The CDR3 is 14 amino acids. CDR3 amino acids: CAISTGTGNQPQHF. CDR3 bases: TGTGCCATCAGTACCGGGACAGGGAATCAGCCCCAGCATTTT.